This T cell receptor (beta chain) was found in a study of T-cell reconstitution after alpha-beta-depleted transplantation in children. The library targeted TCRbeta and was prepared with unique molecular identifiers. TCRdb itself ran the PCR reads through MiXCR, one entry per CDR3 protein. The table records approximately 220,000 distinct CDR3 sequences, approximately 19% of them present only once. V lost 4 bases to trimming and J lost 4 bases; unmatched junction nucleotides: 10. CDR3 length equals 16 residues. Germline CDR1 SGHRS, CDR2 YFSETQ. The V gene is TRBV5-1, the J gene TRBJ2-2, with 7 bases that match TRBD2. The sequence was obtained from a male patient between 2 and 10 years old who had a stem cell transplant for acute lymphoblastic leukemia, so the T cells may come from the graft donor. The sample in question was PBMCs, mostly from graft donor cells, obtained 360 days after TCRalphabeta/CD19-depleted stem cell transplant. The CDR3 bases are TGCGCCAGCAGCGGAGCGGGGCTGGAGGGCACCGGGGAGCTGTTTTTT. Protein: CASSGAGLEGTGELFF.